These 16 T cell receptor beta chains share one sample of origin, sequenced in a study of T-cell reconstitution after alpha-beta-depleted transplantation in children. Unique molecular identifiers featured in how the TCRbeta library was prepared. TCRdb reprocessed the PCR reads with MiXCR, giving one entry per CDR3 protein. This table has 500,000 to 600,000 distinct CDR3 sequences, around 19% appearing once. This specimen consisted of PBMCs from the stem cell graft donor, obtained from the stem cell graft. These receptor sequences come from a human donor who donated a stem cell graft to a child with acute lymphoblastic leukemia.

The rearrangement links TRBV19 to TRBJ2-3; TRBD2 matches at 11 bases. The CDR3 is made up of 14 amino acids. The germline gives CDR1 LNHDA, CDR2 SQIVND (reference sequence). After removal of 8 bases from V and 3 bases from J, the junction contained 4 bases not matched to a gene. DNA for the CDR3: TGTGCCAGTCGGGCTAGCGGGAGGACAGATACGCAGTATTTT. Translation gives CASRASGRTDTQYF.

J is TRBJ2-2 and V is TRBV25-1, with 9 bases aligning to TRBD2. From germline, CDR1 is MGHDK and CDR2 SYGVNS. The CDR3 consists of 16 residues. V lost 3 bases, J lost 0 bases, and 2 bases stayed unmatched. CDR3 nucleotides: TGTGCCAGCAGTGATTTAGCGGGAGCGAACACCGGGGAGCTGTTTTTT. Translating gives CASSDLAGANTGELFF.

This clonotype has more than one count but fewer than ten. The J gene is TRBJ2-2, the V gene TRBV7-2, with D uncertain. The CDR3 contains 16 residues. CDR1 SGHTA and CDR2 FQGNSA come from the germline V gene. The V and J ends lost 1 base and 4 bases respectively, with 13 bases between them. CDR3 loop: CASSLVVAGVTGELFF. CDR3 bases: TGTGCCAGCAGCTTAGTTGTGGCCGGAGTCACCGGGGAGCTGTTTTTT.

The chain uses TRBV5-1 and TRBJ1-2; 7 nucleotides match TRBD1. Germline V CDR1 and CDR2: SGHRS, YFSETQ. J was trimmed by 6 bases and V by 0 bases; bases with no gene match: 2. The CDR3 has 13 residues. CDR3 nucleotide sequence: TGCGCCAGCAGCTTGGCCGACAGGGATGGCTACACCTTC. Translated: CASSLADRDGYTF.

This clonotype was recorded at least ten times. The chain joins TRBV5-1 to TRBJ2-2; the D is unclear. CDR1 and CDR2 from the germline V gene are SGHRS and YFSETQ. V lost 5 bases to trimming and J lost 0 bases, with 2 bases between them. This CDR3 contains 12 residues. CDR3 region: CASRTNTGELFF. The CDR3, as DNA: TGCGCCAGCAGGACGAACACCGGGGAGCTGTTTTTT.

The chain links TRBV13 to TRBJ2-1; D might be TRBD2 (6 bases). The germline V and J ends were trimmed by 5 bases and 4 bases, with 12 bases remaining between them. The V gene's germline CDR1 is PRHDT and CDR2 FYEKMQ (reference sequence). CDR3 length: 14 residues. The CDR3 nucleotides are TGTGCCAGCAGCACACGGGACTTATACAATGAGCAGTTCTTC. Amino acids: CASSTRDLYNEQFF.

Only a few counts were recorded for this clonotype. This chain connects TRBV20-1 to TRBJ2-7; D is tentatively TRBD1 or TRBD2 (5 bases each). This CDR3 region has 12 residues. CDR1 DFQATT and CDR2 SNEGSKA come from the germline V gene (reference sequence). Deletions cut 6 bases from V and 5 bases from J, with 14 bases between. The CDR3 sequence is CSARDGGHEQYF. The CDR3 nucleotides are TGCAGTGCGAGGGACGGAGGCCACGAGCAGTACTTC.

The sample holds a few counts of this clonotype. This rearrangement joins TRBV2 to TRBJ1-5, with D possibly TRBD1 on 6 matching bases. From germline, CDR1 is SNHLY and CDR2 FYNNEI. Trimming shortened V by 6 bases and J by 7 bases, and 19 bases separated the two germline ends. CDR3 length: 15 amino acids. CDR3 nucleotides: TGTGCCAGCAGCGGCAGGGGTTTGCTGTTACAGCCCCAGCATTTT. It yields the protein CASSGRGLLLQPQHF.

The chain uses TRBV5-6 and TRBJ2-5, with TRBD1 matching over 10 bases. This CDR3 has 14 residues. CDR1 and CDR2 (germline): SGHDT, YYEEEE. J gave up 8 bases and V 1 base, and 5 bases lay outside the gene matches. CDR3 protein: CASSLLTGGDTQYF. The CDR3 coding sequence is TGTGCCAGCAGCTTGTTGACAGGGGGCGACACCCAGTACTTC. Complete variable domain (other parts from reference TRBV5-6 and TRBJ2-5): DAGVTQSPTHLIKTRGQQVTLRCSPKSGHDTVSWYQQALGQGPQFIFQYYEEEERQRGNFPDRFSGHQFPNYSSELNVNALLLGDSALYLCASSLLTGGDTQYFGPGTRLLVL.

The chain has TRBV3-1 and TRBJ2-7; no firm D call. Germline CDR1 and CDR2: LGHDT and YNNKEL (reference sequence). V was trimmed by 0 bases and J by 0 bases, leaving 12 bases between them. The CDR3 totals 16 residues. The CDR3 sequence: CASSQDFPTVSYEQYF. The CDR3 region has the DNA TGTGCCAGCAGCCAAGATTTTCCAACGGTCTCCTACGAGCAGTACTTC.

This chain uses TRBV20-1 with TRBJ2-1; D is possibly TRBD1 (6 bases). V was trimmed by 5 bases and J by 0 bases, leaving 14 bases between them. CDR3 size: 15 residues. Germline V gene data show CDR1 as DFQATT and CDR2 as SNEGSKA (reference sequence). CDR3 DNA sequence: TGCAGTGCTGCAACAGGGCTCCCCTCCTACAATGAGCAGTTCTTC. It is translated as CSAATGLPSYNEQFF.

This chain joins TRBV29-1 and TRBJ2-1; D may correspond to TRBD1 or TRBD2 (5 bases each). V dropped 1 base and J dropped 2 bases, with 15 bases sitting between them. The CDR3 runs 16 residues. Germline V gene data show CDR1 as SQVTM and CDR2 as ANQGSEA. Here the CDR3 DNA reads TGCAGCGTTGAAGGCCGGGATGCCAGGGCCTACAATGAGCAGTTCTTC. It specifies CSVEGRDARAYNEQFF.

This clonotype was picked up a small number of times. The CDR3 coding sequence is TGCGCCAGCAGTGAAGATAGACAGGGGATTGGCACTGAAGCTTTCTTT. Translating it yields CASSEDRQGIGTEAFF. This chain connects TRBV10-2 to TRBJ1-1; TRBD1 matches 8 bases. The germline V gene has CDR1 WSHSY and CDR2 SAAADI. The V gene end was trimmed by 3 bases and the J gene end by 4 bases; junction bases not matched to a gene: 10. The length of the CDR3 is 16 residues.

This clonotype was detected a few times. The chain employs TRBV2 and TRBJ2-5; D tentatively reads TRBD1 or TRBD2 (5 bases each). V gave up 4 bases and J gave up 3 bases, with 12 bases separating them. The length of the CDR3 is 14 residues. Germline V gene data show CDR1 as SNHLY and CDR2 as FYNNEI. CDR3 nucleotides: TGTGCCAGCAGTGTTGTTGGGACGGAAGAGACCCAGTACTTC. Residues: CASSVVGTEETQYF.

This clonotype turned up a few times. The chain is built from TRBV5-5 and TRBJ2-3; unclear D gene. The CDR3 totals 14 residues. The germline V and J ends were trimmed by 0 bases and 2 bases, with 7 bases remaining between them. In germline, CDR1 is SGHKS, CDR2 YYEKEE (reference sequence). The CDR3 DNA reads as TGTGCCAGCAGCTTGGACCAATACACAGATACGCAGTATTTT. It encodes CASSLDQYTDTQYF.

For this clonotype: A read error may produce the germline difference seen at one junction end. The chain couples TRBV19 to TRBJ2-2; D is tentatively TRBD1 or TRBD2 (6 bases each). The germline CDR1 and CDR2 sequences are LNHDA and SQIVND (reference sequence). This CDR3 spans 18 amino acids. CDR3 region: CATSIGGTSNPNTGELFF. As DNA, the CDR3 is TGTGCCACTAGTATAGGGGGGACTTCTAACCCGAACACCGGGGAGCTGTTTTTT.